Listed here are 29 T cell receptor beta chains from one sample, sequenced in a study of blood T cell repertoires in COVID-19. Some clones are missing from TCRdb's copy, which holds only in-frame ones; the method was immunoSEQ multiplex PCR. This table holds roughly 100,000 clones, approximately 84% found once. Material for sequencing was peripheral blood. Receptors were obtained from a human donor in a cohort sampled during active COVID-19.

As DNA, the CDR3 is TGTGCCAGCAGCCGACAGGCCCGCTATGGCTACACCTTC. It codes for CASSRQARYGYTF. The rearrangement joins TRBV6-5 to TRBJ1-2, with D possibly matching TRBD1 (6 bases). V lost 6 bases and J lost 4, with 12 bases in between. Germline-derived CDR1 and CDR2 are MNHEY and SVGAGI. This CDR3 spans 13 amino acids.

The V and J genes are TRBV6-1 and TRBJ1-3, with TRBD1 matching over 8 bases. This CDR3 spans 18 amino acids. Germline V gene sequence: CDR1 MNHNS, CDR2 SASEGT. V shed 4 bases and J 2 bases; nucleotides not matched to a gene: 13. The CDR3: CASSVGAGGAGAGNTIYF. Written as DNA, the CDR3 is TGTGCCAGCAGTGTGGGGGCAGGGGGCGCGGGAGCTGGAAACACCATATATTTT.

This clone was detected once. The genes are TRBV29-1 and TRBJ1-1, with D possibly matching TRBD1 (5 bases). Trimming shortened V by 3 bases and J by 3 bases, and 11 bases separated the two germline ends. Germline V gene data show CDR1 as SQVTM and CDR2 as ANQGSEA. The CDR3 has 13 residues. The CDR3 nucleotides are TGCAGCGTTGAGGGCAGGGCCTACACTGAAGCTTTCTTT. Its translation is CSVEGRAYTEAFF.

This clone has just a few counts. The chain recombines TRBV6-6 with TRBJ2-7; possible D gene TRBD2, 6 bases. V was pared by 0 bases and J by 3 bases, with 12 bases between. This CDR3 region has 15 residues. Germline values: CDR1 MNHNY, CDR2 SVGAGI (reference sequence). The CDR3 nucleotides read TGTGCCAGCAGTTACTCTACCTGGCGGGACTACGAGCAGTACTTC. It specifies CASSYSTWRDYEQYF.

The J gene is TRBJ2-2, the V gene TRBV6-5; unclear D gene. The CDR3 sequence is 14 residues long. Deletions cut 7 bases from V and 0 bases from J, with 9 bases between. Germline-derived CDR1 and CDR2 are MNHEY and SVGAGI. CDR3 residues: CASISRPNTGELFF. The CDR3 DNA reads TGTGCCAGCATCAGCAGGCCGAACACCGGGGAGCTGTTTTTT.

V gene TRBV15 combines with J gene TRBJ2-1; D might be TRBD2 (6 bases). The V end was cut by 0 bases, the J end by 10 bases, with 19 bases between. The CDR3 is 16 amino acids. Germline CDR1 reads LNHNV; CDR2 reads YYDKDF (reference sequence). CDR3 sequence reads: CATSRDRMQGGGEQFF. In DNA form, the CDR3 reads TGTGCCACCAGCAGAGATCGTATGCAGGGTGGGGGGGAGCAGTTCTTC.

The chain is built from TRBV18 and TRBJ1-1; 7 positions agree with TRBD1. There are 16 residues in the CDR3. Germline V gene sequence: CDR1 KGHSH, CDR2 LQKENI. The trim removed 0 bases at V and 3 bases at J, leaving 7 bases unmatched. CDR3 sequence (DNA): TGTGCCAGCTCACCACCGAATAGGGGGCTGGACACTGAAGCTTTCTTT. Translation: CASSPPNRGLDTEAFF.

The count of this clone is one. The gene calls are TRBV24-1 and TRBJ2-1, with TRBD1 matching over 8 bases. Germline lookup yields CDR1 KGHDR and CDR2 SFDVKD. V gave up 1 base and J gave up 3 bases; unmatched junction bases: 1. The CDR3 contains 15 residues. In nucleotides, the CDR3 is TGTGCCACCAGTGATTTTACAGGGGGCTACAATGAGCAGTTCTTC. Protein product: CATSDFTGGYNEQFF.

The chain combines TRBV27 with TRBJ2-5, with TRBD1 matching over 10 bases. V was pared by 4 bases and J by 1 base, with 18 bases of the junction left unmatched. The CDR3 length is 20 residues. The germline V gene has CDR1 MNHEY and CDR2 SMNVEV (reference sequence). For the CDR3, the DNA is TGTGCCAGCAGTTCGACCCGACGTAAAGGGACAGGGGTCCTCCAAGAGACCCAGTACTTC. Amino acids: CASSSTRRKGTGVLQETQYF.

V gene TRBV2 combines with J gene TRBJ2-3, with 13 bases that match TRBD2. Germline-derived CDR1 and CDR2 are SNHLY and FYNNEI. V was clipped by 6 bases and J by 4 bases; unmatched bases: 4. The CDR3 is 15 residues long. CDR3 nucleotide sequence: TGTGCCAGCAGAGAGGGACTAGCGGGACCAGATACGCAGTATTTT. This gives the protein CASREGLAGPDTQYF.

The chain is built from TRBV11-2 and TRBJ2-3; 8 positions agree with TRBD1. The CDR3 has 14 residues. With V trimmed by 4 bases and J by 0 bases, 0 bases remained unmatched. The germline CDR1 and CDR2 sequences are SGHAT and FQNNGV. CDR3 protein: CASSWDRSTDTQYF. The CDR3 DNA sequence: TGTGCCAGCAGCTGGGACAGGAGCACAGATACGCAGTATTTT.

The chain couples TRBV12-3 or TRBV12-4 to TRBJ1-2, with unresolved D. Trimming stripped 6 bases from V and 6 bases from J, with 14 bases between. The CDR3 is 13 amino acids. The CDR3 reads CASSPTGMHGYTF. In DNA form, the CDR3 reads TGTGCCAGCAGCCCCACGGGGATGCATGGCTACACCTTC.

The gene calls are TRBV6-1 and TRBJ2-7; tentatively, D is TRBD1 (5 bases). The germline gives CDR1 MNHNS, CDR2 SASEGT. The V end was cut by 2 bases, the J end by 2 bases, with 13 bases between. This CDR3 spans 15 amino acids. The CDR3 here is CASSELGLGPYEQYF. CDR3 coding DNA: TGTGCCAGCAGTGAACTAGGTTTGGGGCCCTACGAGCAGTACTTC.

The chain uses TRBV9 and TRBJ2-3; the match to TRBD1 covers 10 bases. There are 17 residues in the CDR3. The junction had 13 bases not matched to a gene; V was cut back by 3 bases and J by 6 bases. Germline V gives CDR1 SGDLS, CDR2 YYNGEE. The chain's CDR3 is CASSARGRQGASDTQYF. The CDR3 DNA reads as TGTGCCAGCAGCGCGCGAGGACGACAGGGGGCATCGGATACGCAGTATTTT.

The chain links TRBV4-1 to TRBJ2-6; 9 nucleotides line up with TRBD1. Per the germline V gene, CDR1 is MGHRA and CDR2 is YSYEKL. V lost 0 bases, J lost 2 bases, and 2 bases stayed unmatched. This CDR3 is 17 amino acids long. CDR3 in DNA: TGCGCCAGCAGCCAAGATGGGGACAGGGCTGGGGCCAACGTCCTGACTTTC. Translating it yields CASSQDGDRAGANVLTF.

The V gene is TRBV11-2, the J gene TRBJ1-1; perhaps TRBD1 as D (5 bases). This CDR3 has 14 amino acids. Trimming cost V 4 bases and J 5 bases, with 14 bases left between them. Per the germline V gene, CDR1 is SGHAT and CDR2 is FQNNGV. CDR3 DNA sequence: TGTGCCAGCAGCTCAGCGGGGGGGACGACTGAAGCTTTCTTT. As protein: CASSSAGGTTEAFF.

This rearrangement joins TRBV6-1 to TRBJ1-2; D is ambiguous. This CDR3 spans 14 amino acids. The germline V gene encodes CDR1 MNHNS and CDR2 SASEGT. V was clipped by 2 bases and J by 4 bases, with 11 bases between them. CDR3 sequence: CASSESGHPYGYTF. In nucleotides, the CDR3 is TGTGCCAGCAGTGAATCTGGGCATCCCTATGGCTACACCTTC.

This chain joins TRBV30 and TRBJ2-1; TRBD2 aligns across 8 bases. The ends lost 1 base at V and 9 bases at J; junction bases unmatched: 8. CDR3 length: 14 residues. CDR1 and CDR2 from the germline V gene are GTSNPN and SVGIG (reference sequence). DNA for the CDR3: TGTGCCTGGAGTGGTGTCGGGGGGGGATCTGAGCAGTTCTTC. Its translation: CAWSGVGGGSEQFF.

The rearrangement uses TRBV10-2 and TRBJ2-7; D perhaps matches TRBD1 (5 bases). In germline, CDR1 is WSHSY, CDR2 SAAADI. CDR3 length equals 15 residues. The V gene lost 3 bases and the J gene lost 3 bases, with 15 bases spanning the gap. CDR3 coding DNA: TGCGCCAGCAGTGAATTGGAGAAAGGGGTCTACGAGCAGTACTTC. This codes for CASSELEKGVYEQYF.

This chain connects TRBV7-8 to TRBJ2-7; 7 bases agree with TRBD1. V was clipped by 7 bases and J by 6 bases; unmatched bases: 12. The CDR3 covers 14 residues. Germline loops: CDR1 SGHVS, CDR2 FQNEAQ. The CDR3: CASTLEAGGREQYF. Here the CDR3 DNA reads TGTGCCAGCACCCTTGAGGCAGGGGGTCGCGAGCAGTACTTC. Full variable domain (outside the CDR3, taken from reference TRBV7-8 and TRBJ2-7): GAGVSQSPRYKVAKRGQDVALRCDPISGHVSLFWYQQALGQGPEFLTYFQNEAQLDKSGLPSDRFFAERPEGSVSTLKIQRTQQEDSAVYLCASTLEAGGREQYFGPGTRLTVT.

In this sample, this clone turned up a few times. The V call is TRBV30, the J call TRBJ1-6; possible D gene TRBD1, 5 bases. Germline CDR1 reads GTSNPN; CDR2 reads SVGIG (reference sequence). V lost 3 bases and J lost 7, with 10 bases in between. The CDR3 sequence is 13 residues long. The CDR3 loop is CAWSVEGNSPLHF. The CDR3, as DNA: TGTGCCTGGAGCGTGGAGGGGAATTCACCCCTCCACTTT.

V usage is TRBV7-9 and J usage is TRBJ2-3; 8 nucleotides match TRBD1. Germline CDR1 is SEHNR and CDR2 is FQNEAQ (reference sequence). CDR3 length: 16 residues. The J segment lost 6 bases and the V segment lost 1 base, leaving 9 bases of the junction unmatched. CDR3 region: CASSLVAGGTGDTQYF. The CDR3 DNA sequence: TGTGCCAGCAGCTTAGTTGCAGGGGGCACAGGGGATACGCAGTATTTT.

The V and J genes are TRBV3-1 (or the pseudogene TRBV3-2) and TRBJ2-3; D possibly corresponds to TRBD1 (6 bases). V was cut by 6 bases and J by 6 bases, with 16 bases left in between. The CDR3 spans 14 residues. The germline V gene has CDR1 LGHDT and CDR2 YNNKEL (reference sequence). The CDR3 nucleotides are TGTGCCAGCAGTGATAACTCAGGGGCGGATACGCAGTATTTT. Amino acid sequence: CASSDNSGADTQYF.

This clone was seen a single time. The chain employs TRBV14 and TRBJ1-1; the D is unclear. V was trimmed by 3 bases and J by 2 bases, leaving 10 bases between them. There are 14 residues in the CDR3. Germline values: CDR1 SGHDN, CDR2 FVKESK. As DNA, the CDR3 is TGTGCCAGCAGCCAGCTGGGAGGAAACACTGAAGCTTTCTTT. Translated, it gives CASSQLGGNTEAFF.

This clone appeared a few times. In DNA, the CDR3 is TGTGCCAGCAGTTCCCCAAACAGGGGATCCACTGAAGCTTTCTTT. It specifies CASSSPNRGSTEAFF. The chain combines TRBV6-6 with TRBJ1-1, with 7 bases that match TRBD1. The CDR3 sequence is 15 residues long. Germline values: CDR1 MNHNY, CDR2 SVGAGI (reference sequence). Unmatched junction bases numbered 9, after V lost 4 bases and J lost 4 bases.

The rearrangement uses TRBV27 and TRBJ1-2; 10 bases are a match to TRBD1. CDR1 and CDR2 (germline): MNHEY, SMNVEV (reference sequence). The CDR3 is 14 amino acids. V trimming: 6 bases; J trimming: 4 bases; junction bases outside the gene matches: 5. CDR3 DNA sequence: TGTGCCAGCAGAATTGGGACAGGGGCCTATGGCTACACCTTC. Translation: CASRIGTGAYGYTF.

This chain's CDR3 is CSVEDPGTSGRASYEQYF. The DNA of the CDR3 is TGCAGCGTTGAAGATCCTGGGACTAGCGGGAGGGCTTCCTACGAGCAGTACTTC. J is TRBJ2-7 and V is TRBV29-1; 16 bases align to TRBD2. The CDR3 covers 18 residues. Germline V CDR1 and CDR2: SQVTM, ANQGSEA. The V segment lost 0 bases and the J segment 1 base; nucleotides outside the gene matches: 6.

This clone is a singleton in its sample. The gene calls are TRBV6-6 and TRBJ2-6; D might be TRBD1 (6 bases). This CDR3 has 20 residues. Germline V gene sequence: CDR1 MNHNY, CDR2 SVGAGI (reference sequence). V shed 6 bases and J shed 0 bases, with 24 bases lying between them. CDR3 loop: CASSSRVRQVAHSGANVLTF. DNA for the CDR3: TGTGCCAGCAGCTCCAGGGTCAGACAGGTCGCACACTCTGGGGCCAACGTCCTGACTTTC.

This chain connects TRBV18 to TRBJ2-7; tentatively, D is TRBD2 (5 bases). Between the trimmed V and J ends, which lost 6 bases and 6 bases, there was a span of 15 bases. Germline V gene data show CDR1 as KGHSH and CDR2 as LQKENI. The CDR3 loop spans 13 amino acids. The CDR3 bases are TGTGCCAGCTCGCTTGAAACTAGTTTCGAGCAGTACTTC. Translated, it gives CASSLETSFEQYF.